The 28 T cell receptor beta chains below come from one sample, sequenced in a study of shared clonotypes between healthy human individuals. Clones were read by immunoSEQ multiplex PCR, and TCRdb kept only the in-frame ones, dropping some. Of fewer than 850,000 clones in the sample, around 72% were seen once. The sample consisted of memory CD4+ T cells sorted from blood. As for subset: CD45RA-negative fraction. The receptors come from a woman younger than 45 in good health.

J is TRBJ1-1 and V is TRBV10-1; D gene unclear. V was clipped by 3 bases and J by 13 bases, with 15 bases between them. The CDR3 extends over 12 amino acids. Germline values: CDR1 WNHNN, CDR2 SYGVQD (reference sequence). CDR3 in DNA: TGCGCCAGCAGTGAAAGCATCAGGCCGTATTTCTTT. Translated: CASSESIRPYFF.

The rearrangement links TRBV19 to TRBJ2-5; 7 bases match TRBD1. Trimming took 6 bases from V and 2 from J; bases not matched to a gene: 9. Per the germline V gene, CDR1 is LNHDA and CDR2 is SQIVND (reference sequence). This CDR3 comprises 15 residues. DNA of the CDR3: TGTGCCAGTAGGCGATCCGGGACAGAACAAGAGACCCAGTACTTC. Amino acid sequence: CASRRSGTEQETQYF. The whole variable domain, remainder taken from reference TRBV19 and TRBJ2-5, is DGGITQSPKYLFRKEGQNVTLSCEQNLNHDAMYWYRQDPGQGLRLIYYSQIVNDFQKGDIAEGYSVSREKKESFPLTVTSAQKNPTAFYLCASRRSGTEQETQYFGPGTRLLVL.

The chain recombines TRBV7-6 with TRBJ1-4, with TRBD1 matching 11 bases. The germline V gene encodes CDR1 SGHVS and CDR2 FNYEAQ. The CDR3 length is 16 residues. V dropped 5 bases and J dropped 1; count of bases not matched to a gene: 3. The chain's CDR3 is CASSRGTGGTNEKLFF. For the CDR3, the DNA is TGTGCCAGCAGCAGGGGGACAGGGGGAACTAATGAAAAACTGTTTTTT.

This clone was recorded once. This sequence joins TRBV10-3 and TRBJ2-7, with D perhaps matching TRBD1 (6 bases). CDR3 length: 16 residues. V was trimmed by 3 bases and J by 5 bases, leaving 20 bases between them. Germline-derived CDR1 and CDR2 are ENHRY and SYGVKD. This CDR3 reads CAISDFSGTNLDEQYF. Written as DNA, the CDR3 is TGTGCCATCAGTGACTTTTCCGGGACAAATCTGGACGAGCAGTACTTC.

CDR3 loop: CASNNLAGYEQFF. The CDR3 nucleotides read TGTGCCAGCAACAACCTAGCGGGATATGAGCAGTTCTTC. The chain recombines TRBV2 with TRBJ2-1; 9 bases are shared with TRBD2. CDR3 length: 13 amino acids. After removal of 7 bases from V and 8 bases from J, the junction contained 6 bases not matched to a gene. The germline gives CDR1 SNHLY, CDR2 FYNNEI.

This clone turned up a few times. The rearrangement uses TRBV18 and TRBJ2-6; D unclear. Germline CDR1 KGHSH, CDR2 LQKENI. CDR3 size: 15 residues. V was trimmed by 6 bases and J by 1 base, leaving 10 bases between them. CDR3 sequence (DNA): TGTGCCAGCTCTTCATGGGGATCTGGGGCCAACGTCCTGACTTTC. Translation gives CASSSWGSGANVLTF. Variable domain in full (rest from reference TRBV18 and TRBJ2-6): NAGVMQNPRHLVRRRGQEARLRCSPMKGHSHVYWYRQLPEEGLKFMVYLQKENIIDESGMPKERFSAEFPKEGPSILRIQQVVRGDSAAYFCASSSWGSGANVLTFGAGSRLTVL.

The chain uses TRBV7-3 and TRBJ2-1; 9 bases match TRBD2. The junction had 4 bases not matched to a gene; V was cut back by 3 bases and J by 4 bases. CDR3 length equals 15 residues. Germline CDR1 reads SGHTA; CDR2 reads FQGTGA. CDR3 in amino acids: CASSFTSGSYNEQFF. The CDR3 DNA sequence: TGTGCCAGCAGCTTCACTAGCGGGTCGTACAATGAGCAGTTCTTC.

The V call is TRBV15, the J call TRBJ1-1, with D perhaps TRBD1 (6 bases). Germline V gene lookup returns CDR1 LNHNV and CDR2 YYDKDF (reference sequence). This CDR3 has 15 amino acids. V was trimmed by 1 base and J by 0 bases, leaving 9 bases between them. The CDR3 reads CATSRVRGLNTEAFF. CDR3 nucleotide sequence: TGTGCCACCAGCAGAGTGAGGGGGTTGAACACTGAAGCTTTCTTT. Looking up the rest from reference TRBV15 and TRBJ1-1 gives the full variable domain: DAMVIQNPRYQVTQFGKPVTLSCSQTLNHNVMYWYQQKSSQAPKLLFHYYDKDFNNEADTPDNFQSRRPNTSFCFLDIRSPGLGDTAMYLCATSRVRGLNTEAFFGQGTRLTVV.

This clone appeared a single time. CDR3 sequence (DNA): TGTGCCAGCAGCGCAATGGCGGACATCTCCTACGAGCAGTACTTC. It codes for CASSAMADISYEQYF. The chain carries TRBV7-6 and TRBJ2-7, with D possibly matching TRBD1 (5 bases). The CDR3 spans 15 residues. From germline, CDR1 is SGHVS and CDR2 FNYEAQ. Trimming removed 5 bases from V and 0 bases from J, with 14 bases in between.

The V and J genes are TRBV18 and TRBJ2-5; TRBD2 might be the D (5 bases). The end of the DNA aligns better with TRBJ2-7, so the J call may be wrong. Looked up from germline, CDR1 is KGHSH and CDR2 is LQKENI. The CDR3 length is 14 residues. CDR3 bases: TGTGCCAGCTCACCAGTCACTGGCGGGTACGAGCAGTACTTC. Amino acids: CASSPVTGGYEQYF.

The chain couples TRBV15 to TRBJ2-3; D is unresolved. The ends were cut back, 5 bases at V and 0 bases at J, with 9 bases in the middle. This CDR3 region has 14 residues. Germline-derived CDR1 and CDR2 are LNHNV and YYDKDF (reference sequence). The CDR3 loop is CATSLMSSTDTQYF. CDR3 nucleotides: TGTGCCACCAGCCTAATGTCTAGCACAGATACGCAGTATTTT.

This clone has just a few counts. CDR3 sequence: CAISELGGAKSGYGYTF. Written as DNA, the CDR3 is TGTGCCATCAGTGAGTTAGGGGGCGCGAAGTCTGGCTATGGCTACACCTTC. The rearrangement uses TRBV10-3 and TRBJ1-2; TRBD1 agrees at 7 bases. This CDR3 is 17 amino acids long. CDR1 is ENHRY, CDR2 SYGVKD, per germline. Trimming at V came to 1 base and at J to 4 bases, leaving 12 bases not matched to a gene.

This clone has a single count. The V and J genes are TRBV6-1 and TRBJ1-5, with D unresolved. Germline V lookup: CDR1 MNHNS, CDR2 SASEGT. The germline V and J ends were trimmed by 1 base and 3 bases, with 10 bases remaining between them. The CDR3 has 15 amino acids. The CDR3 DNA is TGTGCCAGCAGTGAAGGTTCCGGTATCAATCAGCCCCAGCATTTT. Encoded protein: CASSEGSGINQPQHF.

This clone has just a few counts. The chain employs TRBV7-9 and TRBJ1-4; 8 bases align to TRBD1. CDR3 length: 14 amino acids. Germline CDR1 reads SEHNR; CDR2 reads FQNEAQ (reference sequence). Trimming removed 6 bases from V and 8 bases from J; junction bases left unmatched: 8. As DNA, the CDR3 is TGTGCCAGCAGACCCGGGACAGGCTCGGAAAAACTGTTTTTT. Translated: CASRPGTGSEKLFF.

The sample holds a few counts of this clone. The chain recombines TRBV7-2 with TRBJ1-5; 8 bases fit TRBD1. V lost 5 bases to trimming and J lost 0 bases; unmatched junction nucleotides: 6. The CDR3 sequence is 16 residues long. CDR1 is SGHTA and CDR2 is FQGNSA in the germline V gene. The CDR3 reads CASSPTGGYSNQPQHF. The CDR3, as DNA: TGTGCCAGCAGCCCTACAGGGGGGTATAGCAATCAGCCCCAGCATTTT. The variable domain in full, with the rest retrieved from reference TRBV7-2 and TRBJ1-5, is GAGVSQSPSNKVTEKGKDVELRCDPISGHTALYWYRQSLGQGLEFLIYFQGNSAPDKSGLPSDRFSAERTGGSVSTLTIQRTQQEDSAVYLCASSPTGGYSNQPQHFGDGTRLSIL.

This clone appeared a single time. The chain is built from TRBV6-6 and TRBJ2-1, with 9 positions matching TRBD1. Unmatched junction bases numbered 4, after V lost 2 bases and J lost 5 bases. The V gene's germline CDR1 is MNHNY and CDR2 SVGAGI (reference sequence). The CDR3 has 15 residues. The CDR3: CASSYPTGGNNEQFF. Here the CDR3 DNA reads TGTGCCAGCAGTTACCCTACAGGGGGCAACAATGAGCAGTTCTTC.

This chain joins TRBV5-6 and TRBJ2-1; D is possibly TRBD2 (5 bases). Trimming left V 0 bases short and J 8 bases short, with 24 bases between. This CDR3 spans 18 amino acids. Germline loops: CDR1 SGHDT, CDR2 YYEEEE. CDR3 amino acids: CASSLARGVKWLKDEQFF. The CDR3 nucleotides are TGTGCCAGCAGCTTGGCTCGGGGAGTAAAGTGGCTTAAGGATGAGCAGTTCTTC.

The V and J genes are TRBV2 and TRBJ1-3, with TRBD1 as a possible D gene (6 bases). In germline, CDR1 is SNHLY, CDR2 FYNNEI. V was trimmed by 7 bases and J by 0 bases, leaving 10 bases between them. This CDR3 region has 14 residues. The chain's CDR3 is CASMPGASGNTIYF. The CDR3 DNA follows: TGTGCCAGCATGCCAGGGGCCTCTGGAAACACCATATATTTT. The whole variable domain, filled in from reference TRBV2 and TRBJ1-3, reads EPEVTQTPSHQVTQMGQEVILRCVPISNHLYFYWYRQILGQKVEFLVSFYNNEISEKSEIFDDQFSVERPDGSNFTLKIRSTKLEDSAMYFCASMPGASGNTIYFGEGSWLTVV.

The V call is TRBV7-8, the J call TRBJ1-5, with TRBD1 as a possible D gene (6 bases). The germline gives CDR1 SGHVS, CDR2 FQNEAQ. Trimming shortened V by 3 bases and J by 5 bases, and 11 bases separated the two germline ends. The CDR3 is 14 residues long. CDR3 nucleotide sequence: TGTGCCAGCAGCTTGCCGACAGGCGATCAGCCCCAGCATTTT. Translated, it gives CASSLPTGDQPQHF.

The chain couples TRBV5-5 to TRBJ2-3, with 8 bases aligning to TRBD1. V dropped 5 bases and J dropped 8; count of bases not matched to a gene: 4. The V gene's germline CDR1 is SGHKS and CDR2 YYEKEE (reference sequence). CDR3 length: 12 residues. For the CDR3, the DNA is TGTGCCAGCAGAGGGACAGGAGGTACGCAGTATTTT. Translating it yields CASRGTGGTQYF.

The chain is built from TRBV28 and TRBJ1-5; D possibly corresponds to TRBD1 (5 bases). CDR3 length: 16 residues. The germline gives CDR1 MDHEN, CDR2 SYDVKM. Trimming removed 3 bases at V and 0 bases at J, with 12 bases between. The CDR3 DNA sequence: TGTGCCAGCAGTTTGGGGGGGATTTATAGCAATCAGCCCCAGCATTTT. Its protein product is CASSLGGIYSNQPQHF. The whole variable domain, remainder taken from reference TRBV28 and TRBJ1-5, is DVKVTQSSRYLVKRTGEKVFLECVQDMDHENMFWYRQDPGLGLRLIYFSYDVKMKEKGDIPEGYSVSREKKERFSLILESASTNQTSMYLCASSLGGIYSNQPQHFGDGTRLSIL.

The V and J genes are TRBV7-6 and TRBJ2-1; D not certain. Germline V gene lookup returns CDR1 SGHVS and CDR2 FNYEAQ. The CDR3 covers 13 residues. V lost 5 bases and J 7 bases, leaving 12 bases between the germline ends. Here the CDR3 reads CASSPPGMNEQFF. In DNA form, the CDR3 reads TGTGCCAGCAGCCCCCCTGGGATGAATGAGCAGTTCTTC.

V gene TRBV27 combines with J gene TRBJ1-4, with D perhaps matching TRBD1 (5 bases). From germline, CDR1 is MNHEY and CDR2 SMNVEV (reference sequence). Trimming pared 6 bases from V and 8 bases from J, leaving 13 bases between. This CDR3 contains 13 residues. The CDR3 sequence: CASRRGATEKLFF. CDR3 nucleotides: TGTGCCAGCAGAAGAGGGGCCACCGAAAAACTGTTTTTT.

The chain has TRBV11-3 and TRBJ1-5; D is undetermined. Per the germline V gene, CDR1 is SGHNT and CDR2 is YENEEA. The CDR3 loop spans 17 amino acids. V lost 6 bases and J 0 bases, leaving 18 bases between the germline ends. Here the CDR3 reads CASRYECRGVSNQPQHF. The CDR3 bases are TGTGCCAGCAGGTACGAGTGTCGGGGAGTTAGCAATCAGCCCCAGCATTTT.

The CDR3 coding sequence is TGTGCCAGCAGTGCAGCGGGAGAGACCCAGTACTTC. This codes for CASSAAGETQYF. The chain carries TRBV6-1 and TRBJ2-5; TRBD2 might be the D (6 bases). V lost 4 bases and J 4 bases, leaving 7 bases between the germline ends. Germline V lookup: CDR1 MNHNS, CDR2 SASEGT. This CDR3 spans 12 amino acids.

Comment on this clone: At one boundary the junction diverges from the germline segment, which might be a read error. This rearrangement joins TRBV19 to TRBJ1-5; a possible D gene is TRBD1 (5 bases). From germline, CDR1 is LNHDA and CDR2 SQIVND (reference sequence). This CDR3 contains 19 residues. This CDR3 reads CASSNPRGRQKYSNQPQHF. In nucleotides, the CDR3 is TGTGCAAGTAGTAACCCGAGGGGAAGGCAGAAATATAGCAATCAGCCCCAGCATTTT.

V is TRBV28 and J is TRBJ2-7; D call uncertain. In germline, CDR1 is MDHEN, CDR2 SYDVKM. The CDR3 runs 12 residues. V was shortened by 1 base and J by 4 bases, with 5 bases between the two germline ends. CDR3 amino acids: CASSLFHYEQYF. For the CDR3, the DNA is TGTGCCAGCAGTTTATTTCATTACGAGCAGTACTTC.

V usage is TRBV7-9 and J usage is TRBJ2-7; 9 bases match TRBD2. The CDR3 covers 15 residues. Germline V gene data show CDR1 as SEHNR and CDR2 as FQNEAQ (reference sequence). Unmatched junction bases numbered 7, after V lost 6 bases and J lost 1 base. The CDR3 protein is CASRRAGGSSYEQYF. The CDR3 bases are TGTGCCAGCAGACGAGCGGGAGGCTCTTCCTACGAGCAGTACTTC.